A single sample is the source of the 21 T cell receptor beta chains below, sequenced in a study of blood T cells in healthy people across ages. Through a sample-barcoded 5' primer and a J-beta primer mix, a second PCR was run for 7 to 11 cycles. Via MiXCR, TCRdb re-called the 5' RACE reads, giving one row per CDR3 protein. Of roughly 800,000 distinct CDR3 sequences listed, just under 25% are singletons. The sample was also reused in another study, on T cells of mothers and their children.

The material sequenced was blood. All receptors come from a boy younger than 18 in good health.

The chain joins TRBV5-1 to TRBJ1-2; 7 bases line up with TRBD1. This CDR3 is built from 13 residues. Germline CDR1 and CDR2: SGHRS and YFSETQ. The trim removed 0 bases at V and 8 bases at J, leaving 4 bases unmatched. The CDR3, as DNA: TGCGCCAGCAGCTTGGGACAGGGTGTCGGCTACACCTTC. This codes for CASSLGQGVGYTF.

This clonotype was picked up a small number of times. This chain uses TRBV11-1 with TRBJ2-6; D call uncertain. V was shortened by 2 bases and J by 4 bases, with 9 bases between the two germline ends. In germline, CDR1 is SGHAT, CDR2 FQDESV (reference sequence). This CDR3 comprises 15 residues. Here the CDR3 DNA reads TGTGCCAGCAGCTTAACCGAGACCGGGGCCAACGTCCTGACTTTC. Translating gives CASSLTETGANVLTF. The full variable domain, in which reference TRBV11-1 and TRBJ2-6 provide the parts outside the CDR3, is EAEVAQSPRYKITEKSQAVAFWCDPISGHATLYWYRQILGQGPELLVQFQDESVVDDSQLPKDRFSAERLKGVDSTLKIQPAELGDSAMYLCASSLTETGANVLTFGAGSRLTVL.

The rearrangement links TRBV29-1 to TRBJ2-5; 11 bases map to TRBD2. This CDR3 has 13 residues. Germline-derived CDR1 and CDR2 are SQVTM and ANQGSEA. J was trimmed by 11 bases and V by 3 bases; bases with no gene match: 8. The CDR3 loop is CSVEGTSGGEQYF. The CDR3 nucleotides are TGCAGCGTTGAGGGGACTAGCGGCGGTGAGCAGTACTTC. The variable domain in full, with the rest retrieved from reference TRBV29-1 and TRBJ2-5, is SAVISQKPSRDICQRGTSLTIQCQVDSQVTMMFWYRQQPGQSLTLIATANQGSEATYESGFVIDKFPISRPNLTFSTLTVSNMSPEDSSIYLCSVEGTSGGEQYFGPGTRLLVL.

The chain couples TRBV2 to TRBJ2-5; no definite D call. This CDR3 has 15 residues. The V gene's germline CDR1 is SNHLY and CDR2 FYNNEI. V was pared by 0 bases and J by 3 bases, with 11 bases between. CDR3 in amino acids: CASSEAGIVEETQYF. CDR3 sequence (DNA): TGTGCCAGCAGTGAAGCGGGCATCGTGGAAGAGACCCAGTACTTC.

V usage is TRBV5-1 and J usage is TRBJ2-7; TRBD2 agrees at 12 bases. This CDR3 is 15 amino acids long. Per germline, CDR1 SGHRS and CDR2 YFSETQ. After removal of 3 bases from V and 0 bases from J, the junction contained 1 base not matched to a gene. The CDR3: CASSWTSGDSYEQYF. In nucleotides, the CDR3 is TGCGCCAGCAGCTGGACTAGCGGGGACTCCTACGAGCAGTACTTC.

The chain combines TRBV20-1 with TRBJ2-1; 13 bases line up with TRBD2. CDR1 is DFQATT, CDR2 SNEGSKA, per germline (reference sequence). V shed 5 bases and J 5 bases; nucleotides not matched to a gene: 6. This CDR3 contains 15 residues. The CDR3 loop reads CSAPGLAGDHNEQFF. The CDR3 bases are TGCAGTGCTCCCGGACTAGCGGGAGACCACAATGAGCAGTTCTTC.

This clonotype occurred many times. The J gene is TRBJ2-5, the V gene TRBV20-1; possible D gene TRBD2, 6 bases. CDR1 is DFQATT and CDR2 is SNEGSKA in the germline V gene (reference sequence). Between the trimmed V and J ends, which lost 7 bases and 4 bases, there was a span of 16 bases. CDR3 length: 13 amino acids. The CDR3 is CSVPRLVAETQYF. In nucleotides, the CDR3 is TGCAGTGTTCCGAGACTAGTTGCAGAGACCCAGTACTTC.

This chain links TRBV11-2 with TRBJ2-2, with 12 nucleotides matching TRBD2. The CDR3 consists of 18 residues. From germline, CDR1 is SGHAT and CDR2 FQNNGV. Trimming cost V 2 bases and J 4 bases; bases outside gene matches: 8. CDR3 in amino acids: CASSLSTSGRLGTGELFF. The CDR3 nucleotides are TGTGCCAGCAGCTTAAGTACTAGCGGGAGGCTGGGCACCGGGGAGCTGTTTTTT.

The chain recombines TRBV12-3 or TRBV12-4 with TRBJ2-7; 7 bases line up with TRBD2. After removal of 1 base from V and 6 bases from J, the junction contained 6 bases not matched to a gene. The CDR3 runs to 14 residues. The CDR3 loop is CASSLGGGVGEQYF. The DNA for the CDR3 is TGTGCCAGCAGTTTAGGGGGGGGAGTGGGCGAGCAGTACTTC.

This clonotype was counted a few times. This chain links TRBV5-6 with TRBJ2-5, with 8 bases lining up with TRBD1. The CDR3 runs to 16 residues. V trimming: 4 bases; J trimming: 5 bases; junction bases outside the gene matches: 13. Germline V gene lookup returns CDR1 SGHDT and CDR2 YYEEEE. CDR3 sequence: CASSRVYQGARETQYF. CDR3 DNA: TGTGCCAGCAGCCGAGTTTATCAGGGGGCGAGGGAGACCCAGTACTTC.

This sequence joins TRBV3-1 and TRBJ1-2, with TRBD1 as a possible D gene (5 bases). There are 15 residues in the CDR3. Per germline, CDR1 LGHDT and CDR2 YNNKEL (reference sequence). With 3 bases removed from V and 3 bases from J, the gap between germline ends came to 14 bases. The CDR3 loop is CASSQGDGEYYGYTF. The CDR3, as DNA: TGTGCCAGCAGCCAGGGGGACGGAGAGTACTATGGCTACACCTTC.

This clonotype was detected only a few times. The genes are TRBV5-6 and TRBJ1-2, with D hard to call. Trimming took off 2 bases at V and 7 bases at J, with 15 bases between the two ends. The CDR3 sequence is 14 residues long. From germline, CDR1 is SGHDT and CDR2 YYEEEE. This CDR3 reads CASSFWQLEVGYTF. CDR3 bases: TGTGCCAGCAGCTTCTGGCAGCTGGAGGTTGGCTACACCTTC.

This rearrangement joins TRBV14 to TRBJ2-7; D is uncertain. The CDR3 is 15 residues long. CDR1 is SGHDN, CDR2 FVKESK, per germline. Trimming took off 5 bases at V and 2 bases at J, with 16 bases between the two ends. CDR3 in DNA: TGTGCCAGCAGCTCCCGCAGCCCGCTCCCCTACGAGCAGTACTTC. Translated, it gives CASSSRSPLPYEQYF.

This chain uses TRBV4-3 with TRBJ2-1; 8 nucleotides line up with TRBD2. The trim removed 5 bases at V and 0 bases at J, leaving 3 bases unmatched. The CDR3 runs 15 residues. The germline V gene encodes CDR1 LGHNA and CDR2 YSLEER. CDR3 amino acids: CASSARGGSYNEQFF. DNA for the CDR3: TGCGCCAGCAGCGCACGGGGGGGCTCCTACAATGAGCAGTTCTTC.

This sequence joins TRBV29-1 and TRBJ1-1; D perhaps matches TRBD1 (6 bases). The germline gives CDR1 SQVTM, CDR2 ANQGSEA. This CDR3 is 12 amino acids long. Trimming pared 4 bases from V and 4 bases from J, leaving 10 bases between. This chain's CDR3 is CSVAGATTEAFF. The CDR3 nucleotides read TGCAGCGTTGCGGGGGCGACCACTGAAGCTTTCTTT.

There are a few counts of this clonotype. The rearrangement joins TRBV12-3 or TRBV12-4 to TRBJ1-1, with D possibly TRBD1 on 6 matching bases. The CDR3 covers 14 residues. V lost 3 bases, J lost 3 bases, and 11 bases lay in between. CDR3 in DNA: TGTGCCAGCAGTTTGAGGGGGGGGTACACTGAAGCTTTCTTT. Translation: CASSLRGGYTEAFF.

This clonotype was seen more than once but under ten times. V is TRBV24-1 and J is TRBJ2-1; tentatively, D is TRBD2 (5 bases). V was trimmed by 2 bases and J by 0 bases, leaving 7 bases between them. This CDR3 spans 15 amino acids. Germline V lookup: CDR1 KGHDR, CDR2 SFDVKD. The DNA for the CDR3 is TGTGCCACCAGTGATTCTGGACTCTCCTACAATGAGCAGTTCTTC. Residues: CATSDSGLSYNEQFF.

This rearrangement joins TRBV21-1 to TRBJ2-1. TRBV21-1 is a pseudogene. The CDR3 consists of 16 residues. The CDR3 is CASSDGTGSSYNEQFF. In DNA, the CDR3 is TGTGCCAGCAGCGATGGTACAGGGAGCTCCTACAATGAGCAGTTCTTC.

The V and J genes are TRBV14 and TRBJ2-5; no clear D. V lost 4 bases and J 3 bases, leaving 12 bases between the germline ends. The CDR3 is 14 residues long. In germline, CDR1 is SGHDN, CDR2 FVKESK. The DNA for the CDR3 is TGTGCCAGCAGCCCCAAACAGCCCAAAGAGACCCAGTACTTC. Its translation is CASSPKQPKETQYF. Together with reference TRBV14 and TRBJ2-5, the CDR3 gives the full variable domain: EAGVTQFPSHSVIEKGQTVTLRCDPISGHDNLYWYRRVMGKEIKFLLHFVKESKQDESGMPNNRFLAERTGGTYSTLKVQPAELEDSGVYFCASSPKQPKETQYFGPGTRLLVL.

In regard to this clonotype: A read error is likely, as this CDR3 ends without the conserved phenylalanine or tryptophan. This sequence joins TRBV20-1 and TRBJ2-6; 10 nucleotides align to TRBD2. J was trimmed by 0 bases and V by 3 bases; bases with no gene match: 2. This CDR3 contains 16 residues. CDR1 is DFQATT and CDR2 is SNEGSKA in the germline V gene (reference sequence). CDR3 residues: CSARSSGSSGANVLTL. In nucleotides, the CDR3 is TGCAGTGCTAGGTCTAGCGGGAGCTCTGGGGCCAACGTCCTGACTCTC.

This clonotype has just a few counts. The chain has TRBV20-1 and TRBJ1-1; no definite D call. Per germline, CDR1 DFQATT and CDR2 SNEGSKA (reference sequence). Trimming took 6 bases from V and 5 from J, leaving 16 bases between them. The CDR3 sequence is 13 residues long. This CDR3 is CSARTGRWTEAFF. The CDR3 DNA is TGCAGTGCCAGGACGGGGAGGTGGACTGAAGCTTTCTTT.